These 31 T cell receptor beta chains originate from one sample sequenced in a study of shared clonotypes between healthy human individuals. Only in-frame clones appear in the TCRdb table, and some are missing; sequencing was by immunoSEQ multiplex PCR. Of 150,000 to 200,000 clones in the sample, 85% to 95% are singletons; the top ten hold about 0.067%. Sequencing input: naive CD4+ T cells sorted from blood. Indicated subset: CD45RA+ positively selected. Source of these receptors: a woman aged 25-40 years in good health.

This sequence joins TRBV9 and TRBJ2-2, with 8 nucleotides matching TRBD2. Germline V gene data show CDR1 as SGDLS and CDR2 as YYNGEE. After removal of 0 bases from V and 6 bases from J, the junction contained 7 bases not matched to a gene. The CDR3 sequence is 16 residues long. CDR3 in DNA: TGTGCCAGCAGCGTAGCCGGGAGGGCCATGGCCGGGGAGCTGTTTTTT. It codes for CASSVAGRAMAGELFF. The complete variable domain, with remaining parts taken from reference TRBV9 and TRBJ2-2, reads DSGVTQTPKHLITATGQRVTLRCSPRSGDLSVYWYQQSLDQGLQFLIQYYNGEERAKGNILERFSAQQFPDLHSELNLSSLELGDSALYFCASSVAGRAMAGELFFGEGSRLTVL.

The table lists this clone with a few counts. CDR3 protein: CAWSVPRGDQPQHF. In DNA, the CDR3 is TGTGCCTGGAGTGTACCCCGGGGAGATCAGCCCCAGCATTTT. The rearrangement uses TRBV30 and TRBJ1-5; the D is unclear. Germline CDR1 reads GTSNPN; CDR2 reads SVGIG (reference sequence). The CDR3 has 14 residues. V lost 0 bases and J lost 5, with 11 bases in between.

A few counts support this clone. The J gene is TRBJ2-7, the V gene TRBV28; TRBD2 matches 13 bases. Germline trimming cut 4 bases from V and 2 bases from J; bases unmatched to any gene: 2. Germline assignment: CDR1 MDHEN and CDR2 SYDVKM. This CDR3 has 15 amino acids. CDR3 coding DNA: TGTGCCAGCAGTTCCGGGACTAGCGGGACCTACGAGCAGTACTTC. It is translated as CASSSGTSGTYEQYF. Combining the CDR3 with reference TRBV28 and TRBJ2-7 gives the whole variable domain DVKVTQSSRYLVKRTGEKVFLECVQDMDHENMFWYRQDPGLGLRLIYFSYDVKMKEKGDIPEGYSVSREKKERFSLILESASTNQTSMYLCASSSGTSGTYEQYFGPGTRLTVT.

The V call is TRBV6-5, the J call TRBJ1-2; tentative D call: TRBD1 (5 bases). This CDR3 region has 12 residues. CDR1 is MNHEY and CDR2 is SVGAGI in the germline V gene. Trimming left V 4 bases short and J 8 bases short, with 11 bases between. The CDR3 loop is CASSSGGHGYTF. CDR3 DNA: TGTGCCAGCAGTTCGGGGGGTCACGGCTACACCTTC.

The V gene is TRBV4-2, the J gene TRBJ1-1; a possible D gene is TRBD1 (5 bases). The CDR3 has 16 residues. V shed 0 bases and J shed 2 bases, with 13 bases lying between them. Germline V lookup: CDR1 LGHNA, CDR2 YNFKEQ. This CDR3 is CASSQEGRQTNTEAFF. For the CDR3, the DNA is TGTGCCAGCAGCCAAGAAGGCCGACAGACAAACACTGAAGCTTTCTTT.

This sequence joins TRBV18 and TRBJ2-1; D unresolved. The CDR3 runs 11 residues. Germline values: CDR1 KGHSH, CDR2 LQKENI. Trimming took 2 bases from V and 8 from J, leaving 4 bases between them. The CDR3: CASSPTYEQFF. Written as DNA, the CDR3 is TGTGCCAGCTCACCAACTTATGAGCAGTTCTTC.

V usage is TRBV5-8 and J usage is TRBJ2-7, with D perhaps TRBD2 (5 bases). Germline values: CDR1 SGHTS, CDR2 YDEGEE. The CDR3 totals 15 residues. Trimming removed 0 bases at V and 2 bases at J, with 12 bases between. CDR3 amino acids: CASSLGSRLPYEQYF. The DNA of the CDR3 is TGTGCCAGCAGCTTGGGATCGCGACTACCCTACGAGCAGTACTTC. The whole variable domain, filled in from reference TRBV5-8 and TRBJ2-7, reads EAGVTQSPTHLIKTRGQQATLRCSPISGHTSVYWYQQALGLGLQFLLWYDEGEERNRGNFPPRFSGRQFPNYSSELNVNALELEDSALYLCASSLGSRLPYEQYFGPGTRLTVT.

This chain joins TRBV6-6 and TRBJ2-5, with 12 bases that match TRBD2. After removal of 6 bases from V and 4 bases from J, the junction contained 9 bases not matched to a gene. CDR1 is MNHNY and CDR2 is SVGAGI in the germline V gene (reference sequence). This CDR3 comprises 16 residues. CDR3 region: CASSPRLAGVPETQYF. The CDR3 bases are TGTGCCAGCAGCCCCAGACTAGCGGGAGTGCCAGAGACCCAGTACTTC.

V and J are TRBV6-6 and TRBJ2-7, with D uncertain. The CDR3 is made up of 14 amino acids. V lost 3 bases and J 0 bases, leaving 9 bases between the germline ends. The germline V gene has CDR1 MNHNY and CDR2 SVGAGI (reference sequence). CDR3 sequence reads: CASSYGRDSYEQYF. In nucleotides, the CDR3 is TGTGCCAGCAGTTATGGTAGGGACTCCTACGAGCAGTACTTC.

A few counts support this clone. The rearrangement joins TRBV30 to TRBJ1-5; TRBD1 matches at 7 bases. CDR3 length: 13 residues. Germline trimming cut 2 bases from V and 7 bases from J; bases unmatched to any gene: 5. Germline loops: CDR1 GTSNPN, CDR2 SVGIG (reference sequence). CDR3 in DNA: TGTGCCTGGAGTACACAGGGGCGACAGCCCCAGCATTTT. As protein: CAWSTQGRQPQHF. Combining the CDR3 with reference TRBV30 and TRBJ1-5 gives the whole variable domain SQTIHQWPATLVQPVGSPLSLECTVEGTSNPNLYWYRQAAGRGLQLLFYSVGIGQISSEVPQNLSASRPQDRQFILSSKKLLLSDSGFYLCAWSTQGRQPQHFGDGTRLSIL.

The V call is TRBV4-1, the J call TRBJ1-5; 8 bases agree with TRBD1. V lost 1 base to trimming and J lost 6 bases; unmatched junction nucleotides: 8. This CDR3 region has 16 residues. Germline CDR1 is MGHRA and CDR2 is YSYEKL. The CDR3 DNA is TGCGCCAGCAGCCAAGTCGGACAGGGTCGGCCTCAGCCCCAGCATTTT. As protein: CASSQVGQGRPQPQHF.

The V gene is TRBV18, the J gene TRBJ2-7; D possibly uses TRBD1 or TRBD2 (5 bases each). The CDR3 spans 15 residues. CDR1 is KGHSH, CDR2 LQKENI, per germline. V was cut by 6 bases and J by 2 bases, with 17 bases left in between. CDR3 DNA sequence: TGTGCCAGCTCCCTCGCTCCCGGGACGACCTACGAGCAGTACTTC. Protein sequence: CASSLAPGTTYEQYF.

This rearrangement joins TRBV6-1 to TRBJ1-5, with a tentative D call TRBD1 (6 bases). Per germline, CDR1 MNHNS and CDR2 SASEGT. The CDR3 is 13 amino acids. V gave up 2 bases and J gave up 4 bases, with 6 bases separating them. The CDR3 loop is CASSETGNQPQHF. DNA of the CDR3: TGTGCCAGCAGTGAAACAGGGAATCAGCCCCAGCATTTT.

V is TRBV6-6 and J is TRBJ2-7; 7 nucleotides align to TRBD2. This CDR3 has 16 residues. The germline gives CDR1 MNHNY, CDR2 SVGAGI (reference sequence). The V and J ends lost 1 base and 0 bases, in that order; junction bases with no gene match: 6. CDR3 sequence: CASSYFLAENSYEQYF. The CDR3 bases are TGTGCCAGCAGTTACTTTCTAGCGGAAAACTCCTACGAGCAGTACTTC.

J is TRBJ1-5 and V is TRBV30; D not certain. Germline CDR1 is GTSNPN and CDR2 is SVGIG (reference sequence). V lost 2 bases to trimming and J lost 5 bases, with 10 bases between them. This CDR3 contains 13 residues. The CDR3 DNA follows: TGTGCCTGGAGTCCCATGCCTTATCAGCCCCAGCATTTT. This sequence encodes CAWSPMPYQPQHF.

V gene TRBV7-9 combines with J gene TRBJ2-5; TRBD2 matches 15 bases. J gave up 5 bases and V 0 bases, and 4 bases lay outside the gene matches. The CDR3 totals 17 residues. Germline V CDR1 and CDR2: SEHNR, FQNEAQ (reference sequence). The CDR3, as DNA: TGTGCCAGCAGCTTAGCGAGGACTAGCGGGAGGGCGGAGACCCAGTACTTC. Translating gives CASSLARTSGRAETQYF.

The chain joins TRBV5-4 to TRBJ2-7; 14 bases line up with TRBD2. This CDR3 is 17 amino acids long. CDR1 is SGHNT and CDR2 is YYREEE in the germline V gene (reference sequence). The trim removed 0 bases at V and 3 bases at J, leaving 5 bases unmatched. For the CDR3, the DNA is TGTGCCAGCAGCTTGGTGGCGGGGACTAGCGGGAGCTACGAGCAGTACTTC. This gives the protein CASSLVAGTSGSYEQYF.

This sequence joins TRBV19 and TRBJ2-5, with D possibly TRBD2 on 6 matching bases. The DNA end favors TRBJ2-7, so the J call may be wrong. The CDR3 is made up of 15 amino acids. CDR1 and CDR2 (germline): LNHDA, SQIVND (reference sequence). The CDR3 nucleotides are TGTGCCAGTAGTATCCCCGGGAGCCCAACCTACGAGCAGTACTTC. This encodes CASSIPGSPTYEQYF.

V is TRBV4-2 and J is TRBJ2-1; D unclear. The CDR3 has 11 residues. Germline assignment: CDR1 LGHNA and CDR2 YNFKEQ. V was shortened by 0 bases and J by 6 bases, with 0 bases between the two germline ends. The CDR3 bases are TGTGCCAGCAGCCAAGACAATGAGCAGTTCTTC. As protein: CASSQDNEQFF.

The chain recombines TRBV28 with TRBJ1-4, with 10 bases matching TRBD1. With 4 bases clipped from V and 7 bases from J, the junction kept 6 bases outside the gene matches. The CDR3 is 15 amino acids. Germline V lookup: CDR1 MDHEN, CDR2 SYDVKM. The CDR3, as DNA: TGTGCCAGCAGTTCCGGGGGACAGGGGAGTGAAAAACTGTTTTTT. As protein: CASSSGGQGSEKLFF. Using reference TRBV28 and TRBJ1-4 for the parts outside the CDR3, the full variable domain is DVKVTQSSRYLVKRTGEKVFLECVQDMDHENMFWYRQDPGLGLRLIYFSYDVKMKEKGDIPEGYSVSREKKERFSLILESASTNQTSMYLCASSSGGQGSEKLFFGSGTQLSVL.

The chain employs TRBV15 and TRBJ2-6; no clear D gene. There are 14 residues in the CDR3. Germline V gene sequence: CDR1 LNHNV, CDR2 YYDKDF (reference sequence). V lost 1 base and J 1 base, leaving 2 bases between the germline ends. Here the CDR3 reads CATSRASGANVLTF. CDR3 nucleotide sequence: TGTGCCACCAGCAGAGCTTCTGGGGCCAACGTCCTGACTTTC.

The gene calls are TRBV9 and TRBJ2-1; no clear D. Trimming took 0 bases from V and 0 from J, leaving 10 bases between them. Germline CDR1 reads SGDLS; CDR2 reads YYNGEE. This CDR3 has 16 amino acids. The DNA of the CDR3 is TGTGCCAGCAGCGTAGAAAGGCGGAGCTCCTACAATGAGCAGTTCTTC. Its protein product is CASSVERRSSYNEQFF.

This clone was recorded once. The V and J genes are TRBV7-2 and TRBJ2-5, with a possible D match to TRBD2 (6 bases). The DNA matches TRBJ2-7 better at its end, which makes the J call doubtful. CDR1 is SGHTA and CDR2 is FQGNSA in the germline V gene. The CDR3 totals 16 residues. The DNA of the CDR3 is TGTGCCAGCAGCTTAGTCGGCGGAGGAGGGTCCTACGAGCAGTACTTC. Translating gives CASSLVGGGGSYEQYF.

The chain uses TRBV28 and TRBJ1-2; unclear D gene. The CDR3 is 13 amino acids. Deletions cut 2 bases from V and 2 bases from J, with 6 bases between. CDR1 MDHEN and CDR2 SYDVKM come from the germline V gene. In nucleotides, the CDR3 is TGTGCCAGCAGTTTAGGCCAGAACTATGGCTACACCTTC. Its translation: CASSLGQNYGYTF.

V and J are TRBV15 and TRBJ2-7; 7 bases line up with TRBD1. J lost 6 bases, V lost 3 bases, and 8 bases had no gene match. Per the germline V gene, CDR1 is LNHNV and CDR2 is YYDKDF (reference sequence). This CDR3 contains 14 residues. The CDR3 here is CATSRINRGGEQYF. Here the CDR3 DNA reads TGTGCCACCAGCAGGATAAACAGGGGCGGCGAGCAGTACTTC.

This chain connects TRBV10-3 to TRBJ2-1; D gene ambiguous. The CDR3 has 14 residues. Per germline, CDR1 ENHRY and CDR2 SYGVKD. Trimming left V 3 bases short and J 2 bases short, with 8 bases between. The CDR3 loop reads CAISDESTYNEQFF. In DNA form, the CDR3 reads TGTGCCATCAGTGATGAATCGACCTACAATGAGCAGTTCTTC.

The chain carries TRBV5-6 and TRBJ1-3, with 9 positions matching TRBD1. After removal of 9 bases from V and 7 bases from J, the junction contained 5 bases not matched to a gene. CDR1 SGHDT and CDR2 YYEEEE come from the germline V gene. This CDR3 has 12 amino acids. The CDR3 nucleotides are TGTGCCACCGGGACAGGGCCGAACACCATATATTTT. Protein: CATGTGPNTIYF.

This chain links TRBV5-4 with TRBJ2-7; 9 nucleotides agree with TRBD2. The CDR3 covers 15 residues. The germline V gene encodes CDR1 SGHNT and CDR2 YYREEE (reference sequence). Unmatched junction bases numbered 7, after V lost 4 bases and J lost 2 bases. The CDR3 nucleotides are TGTGCCAGCAGCCGAGGGACTAGCAATACCTACGAGCAGTACTTC. Protein: CASSRGTSNTYEQYF.

Details on this clone: The sample holds other DNA sequences that translate to the same CDR3. The chain is built from TRBV7-9 and TRBJ1-3; tentative D call: TRBD1 (6 bases). Germline V gene data show CDR1 as SEHNR and CDR2 as FQNEAQ (reference sequence). This CDR3 spans 14 amino acids. Trimming stripped 3 bases from V and 0 bases from J, with 6 bases between. The CDR3 loop is CASSLDSSGNTIYF. CDR3 nucleotides: TGTGCCAGCAGCTTGGACAGCTCTGGAAACACCATATATTTT. Looking up the rest from reference TRBV7-9 and TRBJ1-3 gives the full variable domain: DTGVSQNPRHKITKRGQNVTFRCDPISEHNRLYWYRQTLGQGPEFLTYFQNEAQLEKSRLLSDRFSAERPKGSFSTLEIQRTEQGDSAMYLCASSLDSSGNTIYFGEGSWLTVV.

The V gene is TRBV28, the J gene TRBJ1-5; D ambiguous. Germline V gene sequence: CDR1 MDHEN, CDR2 SYDVKM. The V end was cut by 7 bases, the J end by 11 bases, with 18 bases between. The length of the CDR3 is 13 residues. CDR3 sequence reads: CASINNPAMAQHF. The CDR3 region has the DNA TGTGCCAGCATCAACAATCCGGCAATGGCCCAGCATTTT.

The rearrangement joins TRBV27 to TRBJ1-2; 9 bases are shared with TRBD1. The CDR3 totals 15 residues. V lost 3 bases to trimming and J lost 7 bases; unmatched junction nucleotides: 9. Per germline, CDR1 MNHEY and CDR2 SMNVEV (reference sequence). The CDR3 nucleotides are TGTGCCAGCAGTTTTAGGGACAGGGCTCATTTTGGCTACACCTTC. Protein product: CASSFRDRAHFGYTF.